This T cell receptor (beta chain) was captured in a study of blood T cells in healthy people across ages. Study in general: Capture via template switching afforded approximately one barcoded beta molecule per two T cells. The study's findings and limits: Age brought a roughly linear fall in TCR beta diversity measured per million T cells.

For the second PCR, which ran for about 7 to 12 cycles, a sample-barcoded 5' primer and a J-beta primer mix were used. Through a template-switch adaptor with 12 random nucleotides, each cDNA molecule received a tag. TCRdb re-called the 5' RACE reads with MiXCR, one entry per CDR3 protein. The profile shows around 990,000 distinct CDR3 sequences, under 40% of them singletons. Points on this clonotype: Its antigen is undetermined.

The CDR3 runs 15 residues. Germline CDR1 and CDR2: SGHDN and FVKESK. V lost 4 bases to trimming and J lost 4 bases, with 16 bases between them. Source material: blood. This chain connects TRBV14 to TRBJ1-2; D call uncertain. This receptor was identified in a man between 18 and 35 years old in good health. The CDR3 region is CASSPGPVSFYGYTF. The CDR3 nucleotides read TGTGCCAGCAGCCCCGGACCGGTCAGCTTCTATGGCTACACCTTC. The full variable domain, its missing parts supplied by reference TRBV14 and TRBJ1-2, is EAGVTQFPSHSVIEKGQTVTLRCDPISGHDNLYWYRRVMGKEIKFLLHFVKESKQDESGMPNNRFLAERTGGTYSTLKVQPAELEDSGVYFCASSPGPVSFYGYTFGSGTRLTVV.